This T cell receptor beta chain was identified in a study of blood T cell repertoires in COVID-19. Study summary: COVID-19 samples, acute and convalescent, were from the United States, Italy and Spain. T cells, B-cell-depleted T cells, or PBMCs supplied cDNA or gDNA.

Source study methods: Estimates of nucleated cell counts were drawn from the amplification of reference gene primers. Only in-frame clones appear in the TCRdb table, and some are missing; sequencing was by immunoSEQ multiplex PCR. That table gives V, J and clone size, and the DNA gave D and trimming. The sample yields about 150,000 clones, approximately 89% seen once. The V end was cut by 3 bases, the J end by 8 bases, with 10 bases between. The CDR3 extends over 12 amino acids. V and J are TRBV12-3 or TRBV12-4 and TRBJ2-5; the D gene is possibly TRBD2 (5 bases). The specimen sequenced was peripheral blood. The TCR sequence derives from a human donor in a cohort sampled during active COVID-19. The CDR3 DNA follows: TGTGCCAGCAGTTTGTCCGGGGTTACCCAGTACTTC. This sequence encodes CASSLSGVTQYF.